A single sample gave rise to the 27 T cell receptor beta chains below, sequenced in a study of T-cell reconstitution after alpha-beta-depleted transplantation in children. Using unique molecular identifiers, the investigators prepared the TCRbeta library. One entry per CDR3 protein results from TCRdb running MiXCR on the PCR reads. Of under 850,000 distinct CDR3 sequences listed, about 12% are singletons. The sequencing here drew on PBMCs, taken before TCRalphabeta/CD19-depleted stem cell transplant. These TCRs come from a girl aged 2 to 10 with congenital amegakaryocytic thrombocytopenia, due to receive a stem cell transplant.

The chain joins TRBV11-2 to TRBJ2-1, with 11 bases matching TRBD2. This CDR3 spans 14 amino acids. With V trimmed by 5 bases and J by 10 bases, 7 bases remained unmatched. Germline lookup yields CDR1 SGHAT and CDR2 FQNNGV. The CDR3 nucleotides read TGTGCCAGCAGCCCACTAGCGGGAGTAAGAGAGCAGTTCTTC. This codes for CASSPLAGVREQFF. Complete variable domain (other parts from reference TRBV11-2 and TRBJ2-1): EAGVAQSPRYKIIEKRQSVAFWCNPISGHATLYWYQQILGQGPKLLIQFQNNGVVDDSQLPKDRFSAERLKGVDSTLKIQPAKLEDSAVYLCASSPLAGVREQFFGPGTRLTVL.

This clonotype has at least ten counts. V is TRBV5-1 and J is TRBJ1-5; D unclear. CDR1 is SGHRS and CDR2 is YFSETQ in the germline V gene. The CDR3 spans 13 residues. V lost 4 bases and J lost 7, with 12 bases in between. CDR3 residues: CASSQSQCQPQHF. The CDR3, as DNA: TGCGCCAGCAGCCAATCTCAGTGCCAGCCCCAGCATTTT.

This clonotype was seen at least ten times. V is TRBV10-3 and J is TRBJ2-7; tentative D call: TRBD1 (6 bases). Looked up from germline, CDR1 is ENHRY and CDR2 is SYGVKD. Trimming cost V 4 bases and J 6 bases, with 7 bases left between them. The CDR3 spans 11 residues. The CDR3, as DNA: TGTGCCATCAGTGCAGGGGTCGAGCAGTACTTC. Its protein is CAISAGVEQYF.

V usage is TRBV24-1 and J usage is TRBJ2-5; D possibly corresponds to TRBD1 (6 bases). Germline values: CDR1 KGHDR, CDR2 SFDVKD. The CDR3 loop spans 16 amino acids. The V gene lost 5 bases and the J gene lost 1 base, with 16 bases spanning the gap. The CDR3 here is CATSAPQGPLQETQYF. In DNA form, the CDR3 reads TGTGCCACCAGTGCTCCCCAGGGGCCACTCCAAGAGACCCAGTACTTC.

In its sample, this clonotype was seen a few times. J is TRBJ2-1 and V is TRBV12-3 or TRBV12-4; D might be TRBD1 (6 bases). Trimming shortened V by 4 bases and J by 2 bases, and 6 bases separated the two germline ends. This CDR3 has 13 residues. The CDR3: CASSWDTYNEQFF. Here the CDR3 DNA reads TGTGCCAGCAGTTGGGACACCTACAATGAGCAGTTCTTC.

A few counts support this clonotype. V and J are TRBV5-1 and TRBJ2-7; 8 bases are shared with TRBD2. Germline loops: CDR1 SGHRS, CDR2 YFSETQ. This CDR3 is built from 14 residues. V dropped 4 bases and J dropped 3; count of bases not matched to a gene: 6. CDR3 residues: CASSSQREFYEQYF. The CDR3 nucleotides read TGCGCCAGCAGCAGCCAGCGGGAGTTCTACGAGCAGTACTTC.

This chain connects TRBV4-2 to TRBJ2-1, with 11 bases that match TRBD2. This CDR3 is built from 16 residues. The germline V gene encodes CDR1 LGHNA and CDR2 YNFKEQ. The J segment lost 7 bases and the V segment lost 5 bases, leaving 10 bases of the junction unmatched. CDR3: CASSDELAGDGNEQFF. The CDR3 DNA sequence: TGTGCCAGCAGCGACGAACTAGCGGGAGATGGGAATGAGCAGTTCTTC.

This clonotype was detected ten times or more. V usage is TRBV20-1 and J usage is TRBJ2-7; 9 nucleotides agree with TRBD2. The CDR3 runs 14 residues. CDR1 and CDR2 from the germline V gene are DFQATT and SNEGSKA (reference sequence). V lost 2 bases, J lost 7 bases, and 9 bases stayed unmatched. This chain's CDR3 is CSARISGSMGEQYF. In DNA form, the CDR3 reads TGCAGTGCTAGAATTAGCGGGAGCATGGGGGAGCAGTACTTC.

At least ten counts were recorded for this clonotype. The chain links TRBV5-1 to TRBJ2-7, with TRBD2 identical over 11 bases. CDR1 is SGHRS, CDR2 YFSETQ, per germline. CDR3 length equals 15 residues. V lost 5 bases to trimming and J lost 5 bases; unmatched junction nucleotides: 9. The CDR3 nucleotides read TGCGCCAGCAGTCGACTAGCGGGATTGCGGAACGAGCAGTACTTC. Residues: CASSRLAGLRNEQYF.

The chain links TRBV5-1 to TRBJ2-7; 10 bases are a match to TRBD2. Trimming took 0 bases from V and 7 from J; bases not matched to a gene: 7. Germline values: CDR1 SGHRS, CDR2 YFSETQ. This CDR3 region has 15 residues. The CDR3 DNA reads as TGCGCCAGCAGCTTGGCGTCTAGCGGGAGTTGGGAGCAGTACTTC. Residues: CASSLASSGSWEQYF.

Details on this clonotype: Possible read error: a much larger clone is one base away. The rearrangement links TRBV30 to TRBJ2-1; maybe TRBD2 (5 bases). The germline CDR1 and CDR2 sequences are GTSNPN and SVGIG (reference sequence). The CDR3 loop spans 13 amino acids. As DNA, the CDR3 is TGTGCCGGGAGTTATAGCTCCTACAATGAGCAGTTCTTC. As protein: CAGSYSSYNEQFF.

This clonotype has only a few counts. CDR3 residues: CATSQAMQLGDTQYF. CDR3 DNA sequence: TGTGCCACCAGTCAAGCCATGCAGTTGGGAGATACGCAGTATTTT. The V call is TRBV15, the J call TRBJ2-3; D not certain. Trimming left V 6 bases short and J 5 bases short, with 18 bases between. The germline gives CDR1 LNHNV, CDR2 YYDKDF (reference sequence). The CDR3 is 15 amino acids. The full variable domain, with the rest looked up from reference TRBV15 and TRBJ2-3, is DAMVIQNPRYQVTQFGKPVTLSCSQTLNHNVMYWYQQKSSQAPKLLFHYYDKDFNNEADTPDNFQSRRPNTSFCFLDIRSPGLGDTAMYLCATSQAMQLGDTQYFGPGTRLTVL.

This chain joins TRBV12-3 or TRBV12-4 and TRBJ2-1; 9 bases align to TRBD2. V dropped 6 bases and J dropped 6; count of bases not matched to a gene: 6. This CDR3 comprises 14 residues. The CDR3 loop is CASSRVTSGNEQFF. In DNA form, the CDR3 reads TGTGCCAGCAGCCGAGTGACTAGCGGCAATGAGCAGTTCTTC.

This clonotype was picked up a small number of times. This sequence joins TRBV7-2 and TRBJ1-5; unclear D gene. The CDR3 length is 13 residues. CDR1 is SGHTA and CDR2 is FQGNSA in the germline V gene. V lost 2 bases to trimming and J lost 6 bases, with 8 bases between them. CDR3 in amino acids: CASSLLFSQPQHF. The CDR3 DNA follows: TGTGCCAGCAGCTTATTATTCAGTCAGCCCCAGCATTTT.

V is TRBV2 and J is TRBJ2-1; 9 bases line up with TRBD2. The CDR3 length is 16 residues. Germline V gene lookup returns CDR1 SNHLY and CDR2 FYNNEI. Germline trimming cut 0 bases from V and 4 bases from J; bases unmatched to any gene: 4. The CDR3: CASSEALAGRYNEQFF. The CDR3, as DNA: TGTGCCAGCAGTGAAGCGCTAGCGGGAAGGTACAATGAGCAGTTCTTC.

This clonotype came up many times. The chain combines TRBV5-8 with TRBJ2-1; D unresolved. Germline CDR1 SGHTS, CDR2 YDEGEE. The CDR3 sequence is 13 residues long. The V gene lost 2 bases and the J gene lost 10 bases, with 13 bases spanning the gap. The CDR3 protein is CASSLRNQVEQFF. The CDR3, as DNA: TGTGCCAGCAGCTTACGAAATCAGGTAGAGCAGTTCTTC.

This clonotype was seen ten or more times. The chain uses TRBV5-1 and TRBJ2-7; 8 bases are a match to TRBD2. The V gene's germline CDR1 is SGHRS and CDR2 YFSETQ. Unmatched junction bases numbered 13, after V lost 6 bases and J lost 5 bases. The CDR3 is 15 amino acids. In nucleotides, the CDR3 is TGCGCCAGCACCTCACGGACTAGCAGGATGAACGAGCAGTACTTC. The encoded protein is CASTSRTSRMNEQYF.

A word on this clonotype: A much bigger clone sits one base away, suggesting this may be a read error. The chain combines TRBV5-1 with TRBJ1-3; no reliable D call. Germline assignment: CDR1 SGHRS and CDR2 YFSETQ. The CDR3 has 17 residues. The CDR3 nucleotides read TGCGCCAGCAGCCTGGGGATACAGCGGCCCTCTGGAAACACCGTATATTTT. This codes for CASSLGIQRPSGNTVYF.

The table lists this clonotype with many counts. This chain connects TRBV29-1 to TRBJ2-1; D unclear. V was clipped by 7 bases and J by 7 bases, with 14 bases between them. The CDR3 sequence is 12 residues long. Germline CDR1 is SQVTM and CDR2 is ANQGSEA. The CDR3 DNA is TGCAGCGCCTGTCGACTGGTGAATGAGCAGTTCTTC. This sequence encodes CSACRLVNEQFF.

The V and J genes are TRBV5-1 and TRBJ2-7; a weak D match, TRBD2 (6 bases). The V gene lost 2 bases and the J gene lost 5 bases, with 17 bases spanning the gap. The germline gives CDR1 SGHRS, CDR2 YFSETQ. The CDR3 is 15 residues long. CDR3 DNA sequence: TGCGCCAGCAGCTTCTTTCCCGGGAGCCGTGACGAGCAGTACTTC. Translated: CASSFFPGSRDEQYF.

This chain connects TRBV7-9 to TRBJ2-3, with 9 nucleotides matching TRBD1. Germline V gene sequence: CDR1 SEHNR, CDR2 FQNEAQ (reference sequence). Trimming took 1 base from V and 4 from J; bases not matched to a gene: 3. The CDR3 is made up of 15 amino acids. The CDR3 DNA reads TGTGCCAGCAGCTTAGGGGACAGGGTTCCAGATACGCAGTATTTT. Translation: CASSLGDRVPDTQYF.

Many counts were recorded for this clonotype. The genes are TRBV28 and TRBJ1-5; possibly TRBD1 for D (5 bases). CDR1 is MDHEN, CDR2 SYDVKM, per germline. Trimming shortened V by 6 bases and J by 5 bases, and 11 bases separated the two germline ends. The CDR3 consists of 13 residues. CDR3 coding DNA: TGTGCCAGCAGGGGGGGTCGGGATCAGCCCCAGCATTTT. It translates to CASRGGRDQPQHF.

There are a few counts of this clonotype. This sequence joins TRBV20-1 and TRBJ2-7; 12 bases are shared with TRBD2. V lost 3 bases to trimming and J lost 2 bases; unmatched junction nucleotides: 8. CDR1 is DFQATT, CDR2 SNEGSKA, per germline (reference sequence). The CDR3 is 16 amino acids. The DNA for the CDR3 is TGCAGTGCTAGTAACCCCCGGACTAGCGGGGCCTACGAGCAGTACTTC. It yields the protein CSASNPRTSGAYEQYF.

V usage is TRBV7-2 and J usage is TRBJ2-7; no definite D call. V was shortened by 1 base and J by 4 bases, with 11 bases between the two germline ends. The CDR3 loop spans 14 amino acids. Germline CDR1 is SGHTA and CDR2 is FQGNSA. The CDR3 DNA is TGTGCCAGCAGCTTAGGACGGAAGACGTACGAGCAGTACTTC. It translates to CASSLGRKTYEQYF. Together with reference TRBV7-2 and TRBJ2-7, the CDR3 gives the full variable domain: GAGVSQSPSNKVTEKGKDVELRCDPISGHTALYWYRQSLGQGLEFLIYFQGNSAPDKSGLPSDRFSAERTGGSVSTLTIQRTQQEDSAVYLCASSLGRKTYEQYFGPGTRLTVT.

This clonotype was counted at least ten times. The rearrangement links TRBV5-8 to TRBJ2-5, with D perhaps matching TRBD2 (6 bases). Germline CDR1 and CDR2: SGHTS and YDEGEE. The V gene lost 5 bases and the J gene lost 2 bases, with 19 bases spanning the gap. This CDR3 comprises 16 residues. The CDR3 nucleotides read TGTGCCAGCAGTTTTAACGGAGGGACCCCACAAGAGACCCAGTACTTC. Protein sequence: CASSFNGGTPQETQYF.

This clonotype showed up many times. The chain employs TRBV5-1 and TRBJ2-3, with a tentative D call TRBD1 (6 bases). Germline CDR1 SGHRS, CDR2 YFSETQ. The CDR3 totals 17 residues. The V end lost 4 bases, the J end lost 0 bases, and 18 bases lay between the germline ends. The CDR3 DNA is TGCGCCAGCAGCCGACCTAAGGACAGATCTAGCACAGATACGCAGTATTTT. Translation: CASSRPKDRSSTDTQYF.

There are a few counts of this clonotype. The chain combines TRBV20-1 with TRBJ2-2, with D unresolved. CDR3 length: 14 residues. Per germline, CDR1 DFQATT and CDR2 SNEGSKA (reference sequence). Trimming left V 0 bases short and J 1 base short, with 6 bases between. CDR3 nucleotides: TGCAGTGCTAGAGATCAGGAGAACACCGGGGAGCTGTTTTTT. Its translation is CSARDQENTGELFF.